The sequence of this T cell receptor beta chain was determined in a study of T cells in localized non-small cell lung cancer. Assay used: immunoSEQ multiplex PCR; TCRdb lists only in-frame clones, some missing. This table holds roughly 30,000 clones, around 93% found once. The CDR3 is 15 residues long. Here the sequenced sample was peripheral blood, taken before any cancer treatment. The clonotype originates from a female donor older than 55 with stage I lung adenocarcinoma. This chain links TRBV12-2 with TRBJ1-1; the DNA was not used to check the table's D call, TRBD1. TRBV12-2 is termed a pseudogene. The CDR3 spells CASRLAVQMNTEAFF. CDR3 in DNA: TGTGCAAGTCGCTTAGCAGTGCAGATGAACACTGAAGCTTTCTTT.